What follows are 23 T cell receptor beta chains derived from one specimen sequenced in a study of early T cells in non-severe SARS-CoV-2 infection. A single record per CDR3 protein comes from TCRdb applying MiXCR to the 5' RACE reads. The sample consists of 50,000 or so distinct CDR3 sequences, around 5.2% of them appearing once. The sequenced sample was whole blood. The receptor set was obtained from an adult who was a healthcare worker with PCR-confirmed SARS-CoV-2 infection or an uninfected control (not recorded which).

This clonotype was seen many times. The chain carries TRBV5-1 and TRBJ2-1; D not resolved. The CDR3 runs to 12 residues. Germline V CDR1 and CDR2: SGHRS, YFSETQ. V was cut by 2 bases and J by 4 bases, with 4 bases left in between. The CDR3 bases are TGCGCCAGCAGCTTTGGGTACAATGAGCAGTTCTTC. Its translation is CASSFGYNEQFF.

This clonotype was counted many times. The J gene is TRBJ1-3, the V gene TRBV18; D perhaps matches TRBD1 (5 bases). V was trimmed by 6 bases and J by 4 bases, leaving 13 bases between them. CDR3 size: 14 residues. The germline gives CDR1 KGHSH, CDR2 LQKENI. In nucleotides, the CDR3 is TGTGCCAGCTCGCTCCAGGGAAAAGGAAACACCATATATTTT. This translates into CASSLQGKGNTIYF.

This clonotype has a count of ten or more. The J gene is TRBJ1-2, the V gene TRBV14; no firm D call. The germline CDR1 and CDR2 sequences are SGHDN and FVKESK. The CDR3 covers 12 residues. Trimming removed 4 bases from V and 8 bases from J, with 11 bases in between. CDR3 residues: CASSLDGEGYTF. In DNA form, the CDR3 reads TGTGCCAGCAGCCTGGACGGGGAGGGCTACACCTTC.

This chain joins TRBV6-5 and TRBJ2-3, with D maybe TRBD2 (5 bases). The germline gives CDR1 MNHEY, CDR2 SVGAGI. Trimming pared 1 base from V and 0 bases from J, leaving 8 bases between. The CDR3 contains 15 residues. The CDR3 region is CASSYFGESTDTQYF. CDR3 nucleotide sequence: TGTGCCAGCAGTTACTTTGGGGAGAGCACAGATACGCAGTATTTT.

Remarks on this clonotype: Just one base apart from a much larger clone, this may be a read error. V and J are TRBV6-6 and TRBJ2-3; D may match TRBD1 or TRBD2 (5 bases each). This CDR3 has 15 amino acids. CDR1 is MNHNY and CDR2 is SVGAGI in the germline V gene (reference sequence). V lost 8 bases to trimming and J lost 2 bases, with 17 bases between them. The CDR3 DNA reads TGTGCCAGCTTCAACTCGGGGCTTTTCACAGATACGCAGTATTTT. This translates into CASFNSGLFTDTQYF.

The chain links TRBV6-1 to TRBJ1-1, with D uncertain. The V end lost 5 bases, the J end lost 3 bases, and 10 bases lay between the germline ends. Germline V gives CDR1 MNHNS, CDR2 SASEGT. This CDR3 contains 13 residues. The CDR3 is CASSRVWDTEAFF. Here the CDR3 DNA reads TGTGCCAGCAGTAGAGTTTGGGACACTGAAGCTTTCTTT.

This clonotype was recorded a few times. The CDR3, as DNA: TGTGCCAGCAGTTTCGGCAGTGATACGCAGTATTTT. Protein product: CASSFGSDTQYF. The gene calls are TRBV12-3 or TRBV12-4 and TRBJ2-3, with D uncertain. V was pared by 3 bases and J by 6 bases, with 7 bases between. The CDR3 has 12 residues.

The table lists this clonotype with many counts. As DNA, the CDR3 is TGTGCCAGCAGTGAGAAGCGGTCGGGGGAGCTGTTTTTT. This codes for CASSEKRSGELFF. The V gene is TRBV2, the J gene TRBJ2-2, with D possibly TRBD2 on 5 matching bases. V lost 3 bases and J lost 8, with 10 bases in between. The CDR3 is 13 residues long. Germline V gives CDR1 SNHLY, CDR2 FYNNEI.

This clonotype was detected many times. The V and J genes are TRBV12-3 or TRBV12-4 and TRBJ1-2; TRBD1 agrees at 9 bases. Trimming removed 3 bases from V and 8 bases from J; junction bases left unmatched: 10. This CDR3 is 15 amino acids long. The CDR3 region is CASSFGAGTGNGYTF. CDR3 sequence (DNA): TGTGCCAGCAGTTTCGGAGCCGGGACAGGGAACGGCTACACCTTC.

Many counts were recorded for this clonotype. V and J are TRBV7-2 and TRBJ1-3, with D possibly being TRBD1 (6 bases). This CDR3 has 17 residues. Looked up from germline, CDR1 is SGHTA and CDR2 is FQGNSA. The V gene lost 2 bases and the J gene lost 3 bases, with 17 bases spanning the gap. The CDR3 nucleotides read TGTGCCAGCAGCTTAAGATCAGATGGGGGCTATGGAAACACCATATATTTT. Translated, it gives CASSLRSDGGYGNTIYF.

The gene calls are TRBV6-6 and TRBJ1-1; perhaps TRBD1 as D (5 bases). CDR3 length: 13 residues. Germline assignment: CDR1 MNHNY and CDR2 SVGAGI (reference sequence). V lost 0 bases and J lost 10, with 12 bases in between. The CDR3 region is CASSYSPGERAFF. CDR3 nucleotide sequence: TGTGCCAGCAGTTACTCCCCGGGGGAAAGAGCTTTCTTT.

This clonotype occurred a few times. The J gene is TRBJ1-5, the V gene TRBV7-2, with unresolved D. The V end lost 3 bases, the J end lost 5 bases, and 8 bases lay between the germline ends. Germline V gives CDR1 SGHTA, CDR2 FQGNSA. The CDR3 covers 13 residues. CDR3 in amino acids: CASSFFFDQPQHF. CDR3 DNA: TGTGCCAGCAGCTTTTTCTTCGATCAGCCCCAGCATTTT.

The sample holds many counts of this clonotype. The genes are TRBV20-1 and TRBJ2-3, with 10 bases lining up with TRBD2. J lost 1 base, V lost 8 bases, and 15 bases had no gene match. The V gene's germline CDR1 is DFQATT and CDR2 SNEGSKA (reference sequence). The CDR3 runs to 17 residues. The CDR3 region is CSSLSSAGGPGTDTQYF. CDR3 bases: TGCAGTTCCCTCAGTTCAGCGGGAGGGCCTGGCACAGATACGCAGTATTTT.

This clonotype was seen many times. This chain uses TRBV7-2 with TRBJ2-2, with TRBD1 as a possible D gene (6 bases). The CDR3 is 16 amino acids. CDR1 SGHTA and CDR2 FQGNSA come from the germline V gene. V shed 1 base and J shed 8 bases, with 17 bases lying between them. The CDR3 loop is CASSLDRVLTGGELFF. CDR3 sequence (DNA): TGTGCCAGCAGCTTAGACAGGGTCCTTACTGGTGGGGAGCTGTTTTTT.

This clonotype was observed at least ten times. The chain joins TRBV2 to TRBJ2-1; maybe TRBD1 (5 bases). Trimming pared 6 bases from V and 2 bases from J, leaving 17 bases between. The germline gives CDR1 SNHLY, CDR2 FYNNEI. This CDR3 contains 16 residues. DNA of the CDR3: TGTGCCAGCAGAAGAGACAGAGGCGGTCCCTACAATGAGCAGTTCTTC. It is translated as CASRRDRGGPYNEQFF.

This clonotype has ten or more counts. The gene calls are TRBV5-6 and TRBJ2-3, with D possibly being TRBD1 or TRBD2 (5 bases each). Germline loops: CDR1 SGHDT, CDR2 YYEEEE. The germline V and J ends were trimmed by 4 bases and 0 bases, with 15 bases remaining between them. CDR3 length: 16 amino acids. CDR3 bases: TGTGCCAGCAGCCTGAGGGGCTACTCTAGCACAGATACGCAGTATTTT. It translates to CASSLRGYSSTDTQYF.

This clonotype was detected many times. This chain links TRBV29-1 with TRBJ1-1; D might be TRBD1 (5 bases). Germline V lookup: CDR1 SQVTM, CDR2 ANQGSEA. V dropped 7 bases and J dropped 2 bases, with 11 bases sitting between them. The CDR3 has 12 amino acids. In DNA, the CDR3 is TGCAGCGCAAGACAGACCAACACTGAAGCTTTCTTT. As protein: CSARQTNTEAFF.

The CDR3 DNA reads TGTGCCAGCAGCTCTCCGGGACTAGCGGGACGTAATGAGCAGTTCTTC. Translation gives CASSSPGLAGRNEQFF. The chain links TRBV5-6 to TRBJ2-1; 13 bases align to TRBD2. Germline lookup yields CDR1 SGHDT and CDR2 YYEEEE. V lost 3 bases to trimming and J lost 7 bases; unmatched junction nucleotides: 7. The CDR3 has 16 residues.

This clonotype was recorded many times. The V and J genes are TRBV6-4 and TRBJ2-1, with TRBD2 identical over 12 bases. Germline V CDR1 and CDR2: MRHNA, SNTAGT. There are 15 residues in the CDR3. Unmatched junction bases numbered 4, after V lost 5 bases and J lost 5 bases. The CDR3 nucleotides read TGTGCCAGCAGTACGCTAGCGGGAGGGAACAATGAGCAGTTCTTC. Encoded protein: CASSTLAGGNNEQFF.

This clonotype was recorded a few times. V and J are TRBV28 and TRBJ1-5; D ambiguous. The CDR3 consists of 15 residues. Between the trimmed V and J ends, which lost 9 bases and 0 bases, there was a span of 15 bases. Germline CDR1 and CDR2: MDHEN and SYDVKM. The CDR3 DNA follows: TGTGCCAGTCGGAGGGAGCCTTCTAGCAATCAGCCCCAGCATTTT. Translation gives CASRREPSSNQPQHF.

This clonotype has ten or more counts. V usage is TRBV20-1 and J usage is TRBJ2-1, with a tentative D call TRBD2 (6 bases). V was shortened by 4 bases and J by 9 bases, with 10 bases between the two germline ends. CDR1 and CDR2 (germline): DFQATT, SNEGSKA (reference sequence). This CDR3 is built from 11 residues. The CDR3 spells CSATLASEQFF. For the CDR3, the DNA is TGCAGTGCTACCCTAGCGAGTGAGCAGTTCTTC.

V and J are TRBV2 and TRBJ2-3, with 10 bases identical to TRBD2. The germline V gene has CDR1 SNHLY and CDR2 FYNNEI. This CDR3 contains 17 residues. J was trimmed by 0 bases and V by 6 bases; bases with no gene match: 9. CDR3 sequence reads: CASRRRTSGSSTDTQYF. The CDR3 coding sequence is TGTGCCAGCAGACGGAGGACTAGCGGTTCTAGCACAGATACGCAGTATTTT.

The chain couples TRBV6-2 or TRBV6-3 to TRBJ2-2; the D gene is possibly TRBD2 (6 bases). The V gene lost 6 bases and the J gene lost 1 base, with 9 bases spanning the gap. CDR1 MNHEY and CDR2 SVGEGT come from the germline V gene. CDR3 length: 14 amino acids. The DNA for the CDR3 is TGTGCCAGCAGGCCCGGGGGGAACACCGGGGAGCTGTTTTTT. Residues: CASRPGGNTGELFF.